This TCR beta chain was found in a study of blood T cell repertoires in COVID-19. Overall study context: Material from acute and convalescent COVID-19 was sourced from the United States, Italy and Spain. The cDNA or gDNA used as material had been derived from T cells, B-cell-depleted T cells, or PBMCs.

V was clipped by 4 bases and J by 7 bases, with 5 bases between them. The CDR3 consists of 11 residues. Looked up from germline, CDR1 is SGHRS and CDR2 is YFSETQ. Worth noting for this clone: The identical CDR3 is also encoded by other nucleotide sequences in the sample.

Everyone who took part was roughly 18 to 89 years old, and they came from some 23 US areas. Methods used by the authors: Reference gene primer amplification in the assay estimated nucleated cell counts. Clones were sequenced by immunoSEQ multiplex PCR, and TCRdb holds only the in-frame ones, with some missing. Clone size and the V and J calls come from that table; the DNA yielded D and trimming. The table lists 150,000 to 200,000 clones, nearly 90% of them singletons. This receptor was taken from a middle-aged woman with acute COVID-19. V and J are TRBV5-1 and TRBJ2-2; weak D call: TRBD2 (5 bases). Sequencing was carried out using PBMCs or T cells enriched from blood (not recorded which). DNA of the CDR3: TGCGCCAGCAGCCGGGGCGGGGAGCTGTTTTTT. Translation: CASSRGGELFF.